The 18 T cell receptor beta chains listed next were all sequenced from one sample in a study of technical replicates of blood from a handful of donors. Sequenced by immunoSEQ multiplex PCR; TCRdb stores in-frame clones only, minus some. The sample lists tens of thousands of clones, about 92% occurring once. Sequences were obtained from T cells isolated from PBMCs. These receptors all stem from a human donor in good health.

The chain couples TRBV14 to TRBJ1-2; no firm D call. CDR3 length: 13 residues. V was pared by 4 bases and J by 6 bases, with 12 bases between. Germline CDR1 reads SGHDN; CDR2 reads FVKESK. In DNA, the CDR3 is TGTGCCAGCAGCCCCGAACGAGGGAATGGCTACACCTTC. This translates into CASSPERGNGYTF. Complete variable domain (other parts from reference TRBV14 and TRBJ1-2): EAGVTQFPSHSVIEKGQTVTLRCDPISGHDNLYWYRRVMGKEIKFLLHFVKESKQDESGMPNNRFLAERTGGTYSTLKVQPAELEDSGVYFCASSPERGNGYTFGSGTRLTVV.

The genes are TRBV5-1 and TRBJ1-4, with TRBD1 as a possible D gene (5 bases). CDR1 and CDR2 (germline): SGHRS, YFSETQ. The CDR3 extends over 14 amino acids. Trimming took 0 bases from V and 8 from J, leaving 11 bases between them. The CDR3 loop is CASSLEGIREKLFF. Written as DNA, the CDR3 is TGCGCCAGCAGCTTGGAGGGGATCCGGGAAAAACTGTTTTTT.

V and J are TRBV2 and TRBJ1-1; D may be TRBD1 (5 bases). There are 14 residues in the CDR3. Looked up from germline, CDR1 is SNHLY and CDR2 is FYNNEI. V was clipped by 4 bases and J by 3 bases, with 12 bases between them. The CDR3 bases are TGTGCCAGCAGTGCGAACAGACAGCACACTGAAGCTTTCTTT. Amino acids: CASSANRQHTEAFF.

CDR3 in amino acids: CASSEALPETNQPQHF. For the CDR3, the DNA is TGTGCCAGCAGTGAAGCGCTTCCGGAGACGAATCAGCCCCAGCATTTT. J is TRBJ1-5 and V is TRBV2; D ambiguous. This CDR3 is 16 amino acids long. The V end was cut by 0 bases, the J end by 4 bases, with 13 bases between. CDR1 is SNHLY and CDR2 is FYNNEI in the germline V gene.

This clone was observed a single time. This chain joins TRBV6-5 and TRBJ2-3; D is possibly TRBD2 (5 bases). Germline V lookup: CDR1 MNHEY, CDR2 SVGAGI. Trimming pared 9 bases from V and 5 bases from J, leaving 6 bases between. CDR3 length equals 10 residues. In nucleotides, the CDR3 is TGTGCCAGAAGCGGAGATACGCAGTATTTT. This sequence encodes CARSGDTQYF.

The chain has TRBV6-5 and TRBJ1-2, with unresolved D. Looked up from germline, CDR1 is MNHEY and CDR2 is SVGAGI. The CDR3 spans 16 residues. V was shortened by 2 bases and J by 4 bases, with 17 bases between the two germline ends. The CDR3 DNA reads TGTGCCAGCAGTTACATAGAGGATAAGGCGTCCTATGGCTACACCTTC. Amino acids: CASSYIEDKASYGYTF.

The V call is TRBV6-6, the J call TRBJ2-7, with TRBD2 matching 7 bases. Germline V lookup: CDR1 MNHNY, CDR2 SVGAGI (reference sequence). The CDR3 has 14 amino acids. The trim removed 6 bases at V and 7 bases at J, leaving 12 bases unmatched. The CDR3 sequence: CASRQLAGREEQYF. As DNA, the CDR3 is TGTGCCAGCAGACAGTTAGCGGGCCGTGAAGAGCAGTACTTC.

The rearrangement links TRBV10-3 to TRBJ2-5; 7 bases are shared with TRBD1. The germline V gene encodes CDR1 ENHRY and CDR2 SYGVKD. The junction had 14 bases not matched to a gene; V was cut back by 3 bases and J by 1 base. This CDR3 region has 18 residues. The CDR3 region is CAISDSLVSRGPQETQYF. Here the CDR3 DNA reads TGTGCCATCAGTGACTCACTCGTTAGTAGGGGGCCCCAAGAGACCCAGTACTTC.

This chain links TRBV9 with TRBJ2-7, with a possible D match to TRBD2 (5 bases). The germline V gene has CDR1 SGDLS and CDR2 YYNGEE. The CDR3 is 16 residues long. Trimming took 2 bases from V and 0 from J, leaving 15 bases between them. The CDR3 nucleotides are TGTGCCAGCAGCGTCGGACTGCAAGGATTCTCCTACGAGCAGTACTTC. Translated: CASSVGLQGFSYEQYF.

The chain recombines TRBV21-1 with TRBJ2-1; the DNA was not compared with TRBD1, the D call given in the table. TRBV21-1 is a documented pseudogene. The CDR3 has 15 amino acids. CDR3 DNA: TGTGCCAGCACTTTACCAAAGGGGTCCTACAATGAGCAGTTCTTC. Translated: CASTLPKGSYNEQFF.

The chain carries TRBV5-4 and TRBJ2-5; TRBD2 matches 13 bases. Germline-derived CDR1 and CDR2 are SGHNT and YYREEE (reference sequence). V lost 3 bases and J lost 5; bases outside the gene matches: 7. The length of the CDR3 is 16 residues. CDR3 in DNA: TGTGCCAGCAGCTCGGGACTAGCGGGATATTATGAGACCCAGTACTTC. Protein: CASSSGLAGYYETQYF.

V and J are TRBV9 and TRBJ2-7; D perhaps matches TRBD2 (5 bases). CDR1 is SGDLS and CDR2 is YYNGEE in the germline V gene. The CDR3 has 15 amino acids. Trimming took 2 bases from V and 1 from J, leaving 13 bases between them. The CDR3 coding sequence is TGTGCCAGCAGCGTCGGGTTGACGGGATCCTACGAGCAGTACTTC. Translation gives CASSVGLTGSYEQYF. The entire variable domain, with the rest obtained from reference TRBV9 and TRBJ2-7, is as follows: DSGVTQTPKHLITATGQRVTLRCSPRSGDLSVYWYQQSLDQGLQFLIQYYNGEERAKGNILERFSAQQFPDLHSELNLSSLELGDSALYFCASSVGLTGSYEQYFGPGTRLTVT.

This chain joins TRBV29-1 and TRBJ2-1, with D hard to call. The germline V gene encodes CDR1 SQVTM and CDR2 ANQGSEA. The V gene lost 4 bases and the J gene lost 7 bases, with 17 bases spanning the gap. This CDR3 region has 14 residues. CDR3 sequence (DNA): TGCAGCGTTGCCGAGTTCGCCCTTGCTAATGAGCAGTTCTTC. Its translation: CSVAEFALANEQFF.

V is TRBV30 and J is TRBJ2-1, with D uncertain. Germline CDR1 GTSNPN, CDR2 SVGIG (reference sequence). This CDR3 is built from 14 residues. V was cut by 2 bases and J by 2 bases, with 10 bases left in between. This chain's CDR3 is CAWSWRVAYNEQFF. Here the CDR3 DNA reads TGTGCCTGGAGTTGGAGAGTCGCCTACAATGAGCAGTTCTTC.

V gene TRBV11-2 combines with J gene TRBJ2-5; D unclear. V dropped 3 bases and J dropped 1 base, with 6 bases sitting between them. Germline V CDR1 and CDR2: SGHAT, FQNNGV. This CDR3 has 13 amino acids. CDR3 sequence: CASSFNSQETQYF. CDR3 bases: TGTGCCAGCAGCTTTAACAGCCAAGAGACCCAGTACTTC.

V gene TRBV7-2 combines with J gene TRBJ2-7, with D perhaps TRBD2 (6 bases). Trimming took 0 bases from V and 1 from J, leaving 13 bases between them. Germline CDR1 SGHTA, CDR2 FQGNSA. CDR3 length: 16 amino acids. The CDR3 coding sequence is TGTGCCAGCAGCTTAGCGGGAGGTCCCTATTCCTACGAGCAGTACTTC. Translated, it gives CASSLAGGPYSYEQYF.

The CDR3 loop reads CASSLEGRNTEAFF. The CDR3 DNA is TGTGCCAGCAGCTTAGAAGGGAGGAACACTGAAGCTTTCTTT. The gene calls are TRBV7-6 and TRBJ1-1; D unresolved. This CDR3 has 14 amino acids. In germline, CDR1 is SGHVS, CDR2 FNYEAQ. V lost 1 base, J lost 1 base, and 7 bases lay in between.

V and J are TRBV28 and TRBJ1-5, with a possible D match to TRBD1 (5 bases). There are 14 residues in the CDR3. Looked up from germline, CDR1 is MDHEN and CDR2 is SYDVKM. With 3 bases removed from V and 5 bases from J, the gap between germline ends came to 11 bases. CDR3 sequence reads: CASSFGADHQPQHF. As DNA, the CDR3 is TGTGCCAGCAGTTTTGGGGCAGACCATCAGCCCCAGCATTTT.